The following is a T cell receptor (beta chain) sequence with its context. The source of the sample is a study of blood T cell repertoires in COVID-19. Study-wide background: The analysed material was cDNA or gDNA that came from T cells, B-cell-depleted T cells, or PBMCs.

As handled by the study authors: Amplification with reference gene primers provided the estimates of nucleated cell counts. Profiling relied on immunoSEQ multiplex PCR, and the TCRdb table lists in-frame clones only, not all of them. The DNA gave D and trimming, while V, J and clone size come from that table. In the table there are about 230,000 clones, around four fifths of which are singletons. V trimming: 2 bases; J trimming: 3 bases; junction bases outside the gene matches: 7. This CDR3 region has 15 residues. CDR1 is SGHAT, CDR2 FQDESV, per germline (reference sequence). V is TRBV11-1 and J is TRBJ2-7; 7 bases fit TRBD2. The source of this sequence is a woman in her 70s with active or convalescent COVID-19. Material: peripheral blood. In DNA, the CDR3 is TGTGCCAGCAGCTTAAATATAGGACTAGGCTACGAGCAGTACTTC. As protein: CASSLNIGLGYEQYF.